This entry lists 21 T cell receptor beta chains sequenced from one sample in a study of PD-L1 blockade in urothelial cancer. Sample time point: peripheral blood 6 weeks after treatment start. TCRdb's table, derived via immunoSEQ multiplex PCR, lists solely in-frame clones and lacks some. The data show 45,000 to 50,000 clones, around 80% seen once. This specimen consisted of PBMCs, obtained around atezolizumab (anti-PD-L1) treatment. The receptors here all came from a man aged 70 or older with urothelial cancer.

This clone has a handful of counts. The chain has TRBV6-6 and TRBJ2-2; no clear D. Germline V gives CDR1 MNHNY, CDR2 SVGAGI (reference sequence). CDR3 length: 12 amino acids. With 6 bases removed from V and 4 bases from J, the gap between germline ends came to 6 bases. The DNA for the CDR3 is TGTGCCAGCAGCCTCAGCACCGGGGAGCTGTTTTTT. It is translated as CASSLSTGELFF.

This clone was counted a few times. The genes are TRBV5-5 and TRBJ2-1; maybe TRBD2 (5 bases). V was pared by 8 bases and J by 0 bases, with 12 bases between. CDR3 length: 14 residues. CDR1 is SGHKS, CDR2 YYEKEE, per germline (reference sequence). Written as DNA, the CDR3 is TGTGCCAGTTCCGGACTCATCTCCTACAATGAGCAGTTCTTC. It codes for CASSGLISYNEQFF. The whole variable domain, filled in from reference TRBV5-5 and TRBJ2-1, reads DAGVTQSPTHLIKTRGQQVTLRCSPISGHKSVSWYQQVLGQGPQFIFQYYEKEERGRGNFPDRFSARQFPNYSSELNVNALLLGDSALYLCASSGLISYNEQFFGPGTRLTVL.

The CDR3 spells CASSMQGANTEAFF. CDR3 DNA sequence: TGTGCCAGTAGTATGCAGGGGGCGAACACTGAAGCTTTCTTT. J is TRBJ1-1 and V is TRBV19, with TRBD1 identical over 8 bases. Per germline, CDR1 LNHDA and CDR2 SQIVND (reference sequence). V was pared by 3 bases and J by 1 base, with 1 base of the junction left unmatched. This CDR3 has 14 amino acids.

The chain links TRBV27 to TRBJ2-1; the match to TRBD2 covers 11 bases. Germline CDR1 MNHEY, CDR2 SMNVEV (reference sequence). The CDR3 has 17 amino acids. The V and J ends lost 3 bases and 9 bases, in that order; junction bases with no gene match: 13. The CDR3 nucleotides are TGTGCCAGCAGTTTCCCAAAACTAGCGGGAGAGGTGTTTGAGCAGTTCTTC. Its protein product is CASSFPKLAGEVFEQFF.

V and J are TRBV9 and TRBJ2-3; no definite D call. Germline values: CDR1 SGDLS, CDR2 YYNGEE. Trimming left V 0 bases short and J 0 bases short, with 2 bases between. This CDR3 spans 13 amino acids. The CDR3 protein is CASSVASTDTQYF. The CDR3 DNA follows: TGTGCCAGCAGCGTAGCTAGCACAGATACGCAGTATTTT.

This rearrangement joins TRBV5-8 to TRBJ2-2; D remains unclear. Germline loops: CDR1 SGHTS, CDR2 YDEGEE. There are 13 residues in the CDR3. Trimming removed 6 bases at V and 1 base at J, with 7 bases between. This CDR3 reads CASTWRNTGELFF. CDR3 nucleotide sequence: TGTGCCAGCACGTGGAGGAACACCGGGGAGCTGTTTTTT.

CDR3 coding DNA: TGCAGCGTTGAGCGGGAGGGAGGAGGAGGGGAGCTGTTTTTT. Encoded protein: CSVEREGGGGELFF. V and J are TRBV29-1 and TRBJ2-2; 9 bases map to TRBD2. The CDR3 consists of 14 residues. Germline V gives CDR1 SQVTM, CDR2 ANQGSEA. J lost 8 bases, V lost 3 bases, and 7 bases had no gene match.

The rearrangement uses TRBV29-1 and TRBJ2-1; the match to TRBD2 covers 8 bases. Germline CDR1 is SQVTM and CDR2 is ANQGSEA. The CDR3 length is 11 residues. The ends lost 5 bases at V and 8 bases at J; junction bases unmatched: 2. CDR3: CSVREGDEQFF. In DNA form, the CDR3 reads TGCAGCGTTCGGGAGGGCGATGAGCAGTTCTTC.

This chain connects TRBV28 to TRBJ2-7; 7 positions agree with TRBD2. This CDR3 region has 13 residues. Germline values: CDR1 MDHEN, CDR2 SYDVKM. The junction had 8 bases not matched to a gene; V was cut back by 10 bases and J by 2 bases. The CDR3 loop reads CATGASGTYEQYF. In nucleotides, the CDR3 is TGTGCCACCGGGGCTAGCGGTACCTACGAGCAGTACTTC.

The chain couples TRBV10-2 to TRBJ2-1; 13 bases are a match to TRBD2. Germline V gives CDR1 WSHSY, CDR2 SAAADI. The CDR3 spans 14 residues. The trim removed 10 bases at V and 4 bases at J, leaving 4 bases unmatched. The CDR3 sequence is CATQLAGGYNEQFF. CDR3 DNA: TGCGCCACCCAACTAGCGGGAGGGTACAATGAGCAGTTCTTC.

V usage is TRBV7-3 and J usage is TRBJ2-1, with D perhaps TRBD2 (5 bases). The ends were cut back, 4 bases at V and 5 bases at J, with 21 bases in the middle. This CDR3 has 17 amino acids. Germline V gene data show CDR1 as SGHTA and CDR2 as FQGTGA. In nucleotides, the CDR3 is TGTGCCAGCAGCTCCCGCCCCCAGCAGGAGCGGAACAATGAGCAGTTCTTC. Amino acids: CASSSRPQQERNNEQFF.

The rearrangement uses TRBV7-8 and TRBJ2-7, with TRBD1 matching over 10 bases. The J segment lost 3 bases and the V segment lost 1 base, leaving 3 bases of the junction unmatched. Germline V gene sequence: CDR1 SGHVS, CDR2 FQNEAQ. CDR3 length: 15 residues. The CDR3 loop reads CASSLDGDRGYEQYF. The CDR3 DNA reads TGTGCCAGCAGCTTAGATGGGGACAGGGGCTACGAGCAGTACTTC.

The sample holds one count of this clone. The V call is TRBV19, the J call TRBJ2-5; 7 bases agree with TRBD1. The CDR3 length is 17 residues. Germline V gene sequence: CDR1 LNHDA, CDR2 SQIVND (reference sequence). V dropped 5 bases and J dropped 2; count of bases not matched to a gene: 14. The CDR3 here is CASSSYWRGGIQETQYF. The CDR3 region has the DNA TGTGCCAGTAGTTCCTACTGGCGAGGGGGCATACAAGAGACCCAGTACTTC.

The chain couples TRBV5-1 to TRBJ2-7, with 7 positions matching TRBD1. The germline gives CDR1 SGHRS, CDR2 YFSETQ. The CDR3 consists of 14 residues. V lost 4 bases and J lost 4; bases outside the gene matches: 8. The CDR3 sequence is CASSARTGPYEQYF. The CDR3 region has the DNA TGCGCCAGCAGCGCTCGGACAGGACCGTACGAGCAGTACTTC. The whole variable domain, filled in from reference TRBV5-1 and TRBJ2-7, reads KAGVTQTPRYLIKTRGQQVTLSCSPISGHRSVSWYQQTPGQGLQFLFEYFSETQRNKGNFPGRFSGRQFSNSRSEMNVSTLELGDSALYLCASSARTGPYEQYFGPGTRLTVT.

J is TRBJ2-7 and V is TRBV28; 8 bases match TRBD2. The CDR3 loop spans 15 amino acids. The J segment lost 2 bases and the V segment lost 2 bases, leaving 5 bases of the junction unmatched. The germline V gene has CDR1 MDHEN and CDR2 SYDVKM. The CDR3 is CASSLPRGGAYEQYF. CDR3 coding DNA: TGTGCCAGCAGTTTACCCCGGGGGGGGGCCTACGAGCAGTACTTC.

The chain carries TRBV28 and TRBJ2-3; 7 bases agree with TRBD2. V lost 8 bases, J lost 3 bases, and 23 bases stayed unmatched. The CDR3 spans 19 residues. Looked up from germline, CDR1 is MDHEN and CDR2 is SYDVKM. The CDR3 DNA follows: TGTGCCAGCCTAACGCAGGCACGGGAGGCGGGACGTAAGACAGATACGCAGTATTTT. Translation: CASLTQAREAGRKTDTQYF.

This chain uses TRBV10-1 with TRBJ2-2, with 8 bases aligning to TRBD1. The germline gives CDR1 WNHNN, CDR2 SYGVQD (reference sequence). CDR3 length equals 14 residues. Trimming took 6 bases from V and 2 from J; bases not matched to a gene: 2. The CDR3, as DNA: TGCGCCAGCAGGGCAGGGGGCAACACCGGGGAGCTGTTTTTT. This codes for CASRAGGNTGELFF.

V gene TRBV19 combines with J gene TRBJ1-2; D is unclear. The CDR3 covers 15 residues. V lost 6 bases to trimming and J lost 2 bases, with 16 bases between them. CDR1 and CDR2 from the germline V gene are LNHDA and SQIVND (reference sequence). The CDR3, as DNA: TGTGCCAGTAGCCAGCCGGGTGTAGCGAACTATGGCTACACCTTC. It specifies CASSQPGVANYGYTF. The full variable domain, rest sourced from reference TRBV19 and TRBJ1-2, is DGGITQSPKYLFRKEGQNVTLSCEQNLNHDAMYWYRQDPGQGLRLIYYSQIVNDFQKGDIAEGYSVSREKKESFPLTVTSAQKNPTAFYLCASSQPGVANYGYTFGSGTRLTVV.

The chain is built from TRBV4-1 and TRBJ1-5; 9 bases line up with TRBD1. This CDR3 contains 15 residues. CDR1 and CDR2 (germline): MGHRA, YSYEKL. Losses at the gene ends were 4 bases for V and 4 bases for J; bases not matched to a gene: 5. CDR3 in DNA: TGCGCCAGCAGCCTTTCGGGACAGGGAAATCAGCCCCAGCATTTT. Protein: CASSLSGQGNQPQHF.

V gene TRBV6-6 combines with J gene TRBJ1-3; possible D gene TRBD1, 5 bases. The V gene lost 2 bases and the J gene lost 4 bases, with 9 bases spanning the gap. This CDR3 region has 14 residues. Germline V gives CDR1 MNHNY, CDR2 SVGAGI (reference sequence). CDR3 bases: TGTGCCAGCAGTTACCCAGGGTACGGAAACACCATATATTTT. Protein sequence: CASSYPGYGNTIYF.

The rearrangement joins TRBV29-1 to TRBJ2-7; D is uncertain. V was shortened by 6 bases and J by 2 bases, with 8 bases between the two germline ends. CDR1 and CDR2 (germline): SQVTM, ANQGSEA. The CDR3 length is 11 residues. CDR3 bases: TGCAGCGTCCAAACAGCCTACGAGCAGTACTTC. Translation: CSVQTAYEQYF.